The clone carrying this T cell receptor beta chain was observed a few times. Its antigen is still unknown. The ends were cut back, 6 bases at V and 4 bases at J, with 18 bases in the middle. The CDR3 loop spans 15 amino acids. Germline values: CDR1 SEHNR, CDR2 FQNEAQ (reference sequence). Focal radiation was given together with CTLA-4 blockade (ipilimumab) to patients with chemo-refractory metastatic non-small-cell lung cancer. This sample is part of a study of radiotherapy plus CTLA-4 blockade in lung cancer. Whole-study results and caveats: Reports identified early blood T cell clone dynamics, with interferon-beta, as the best response predictor. Subsequent to radiotherapy plus ipilimumab, tumor-derived TCR clones underwent expansion in blood.

Profiling relied on immunoSEQ multiplex PCR, and the TCRdb table lists in-frame clones only, not all of them. The sample lists more than 75,000 clones; around 80% were seen once. Sequencing was performed on peripheral blood, taken from a patient treated with radiotherapy plus ipilimumab. This rearrangement joins TRBV7-9 to TRBJ1-1; perhaps TRBD1 as D (6 bases). The TCR originated in a human donor with non-small cell lung cancer that progressed on radiotherapy plus ipilimumab. CDR3 amino acids: CASSFTGSRSTEAFF. The CDR3 DNA is TGTGCCAGCAGTTTTACAGGGTCTAGGAGCACTGAAGCTTTCTTT. Full variable domain (outside the CDR3, taken from reference TRBV7-9 and TRBJ1-1): DTGVSQNPRHKITKRGQNVTFRCDPISEHNRLYWYRQTLGQGPEFLTYFQNEAQLEKSRLLSDRFSAERPKGSFSTLEIQRTEQGDSAMYLCASSFTGSRSTEAFFGQGTRLTVV.